Listed below are T cell receptor beta chains from one sample, sequenced in a study of blood T cell repertoires in COVID-19. Sequenced by immunoSEQ multiplex PCR; TCRdb stores in-frame clones only, minus some. Here the sample spans 120,000 to 150,000 clones, approximately 86% being singletons. Sequencing was performed on peripheral blood. Source of these receptors: a woman in her sixties or seventies with acute or convalescent COVID-19. The CDR3 runs from the conserved cysteine through the conserved F or W. Fields, in order: J gene, clone size, V gene, CDR3 protein. Only part of the rows carry a size: once, few, many, or a class if the clone is expanded.

>TRBJ1-2|NA|TRBV11-1
CASSSSGTGVYGYTF
>TRBJ1-4|NA|TRBV4-2
CASSQDYSYATNEKLFF
>TRBJ2-7|NA|TRBV7-8
CASSRREGAEQYF
>TRBJ1-3|NA|TRBV7-9
CASSLSVSGNTIYF
>TRBJ1-1|NA|TRBV5-4
CASSWGTADTEAFF
>TRBJ1-4|NA|TRBV6-5
CASMGRATNEKLFF
>TRBJ2-2|NA|TRBV29-1
CSVEDQGQRNTGELFF
>TRBJ1-3|NA|TRBV4-1
CASSQVPVGNTIYF
>TRBJ2-7|NA|TRBV28
CASSLGYRTYEQYF
>TRBJ1-1|once|TRBV7-2
CASSFRADGNTEAFF
>TRBJ2-7|NA|TRBV7-9
CASSRTAPYEQYF
>TRBJ2-5|NA|TRBV5-4
CASSQTGVTETQYF
>TRBJ2-3|NA|TRBV6-4
CASSDSKGGADTQYF
>TRBJ1-3|once|TRBV9
CASGRTGTGNTIYF
>TRBJ1-2|NA|TRBV28
CASSPDRGHIYGYTF
>TRBJ1-5|NA|TRBV30
CAWSVNRDRGINQPQHF
>TRBJ2-5|few|TRBV15
CATSKRAGGGETQYF
>TRBJ1-1|NA|TRBV5-4
CASSQGAEAFF
>TRBJ2-3|NA|TRBV28
CASSLDRGADTQYF
>TRBJ2-1|NA|TRBV18
CASSEYSGGARFSSYNEQFF
>TRBJ2-5|NA|TRBV21-1
CASSKDPLAPEETQYF
>TRBJ2-3|few|TRBV6-2/TRBV6-3
CASSSLAGASTDTQYF
>TRBJ2-7|NA|TRBV29-1
CSVPGQGEYEQYF
>TRBJ1-4|NA|TRBV9
CASSARYRGGDEKLFF